This TCR beta chain comes out of a study of shared clonotypes between healthy human individuals. The CDR3 extends over 15 amino acids. Germline V CDR1 and CDR2: WNHNN, SYGVQD (reference sequence). The data were produced by immunoSEQ multiplex PCR, yet TCRdb's version contains in-frame clones alone and is incomplete. The sample yields 500,000 to 700,000 clones, about 95% seen once. Positive CCR7 selection of CD45RO-negative cells yielded the naive CD8 cells, and terminally differentiated effector memory CD45RA+ cells were excluded. The study enrolled healthy HIV-negative adults without recent acute infections or vaccinations as donors.

This clonotype originated in a woman between 25 and 40 years old in good health. The rearrangement links TRBV10-1 to TRBJ2-2, with 9 nucleotides matching TRBD2. Material for sequencing was naive CD8+ T cells sorted from blood. CDR3 nucleotides: TGCGCTTCAAGGCGGGAGGGCCCGGACACCGGGGAGCTGTTTTTT. It is translated as CASRREGPDTGELFF.